This TCR beta chain was identified during a study of control samples from healthy donors and cancer patients. The V gene lost 5 bases and the J gene lost 2 bases, with 4 bases spanning the gap. Germline lookup yields CDR1 MDHEN and CDR2 SYDVKM. The CDR3 spans 11 residues. Clones were read by immunoSEQ multiplex PCR, and TCRdb kept only the in-frame ones, dropping some. The data hold over 150,000 clones, with approximately 93% observed a single time. This chain uses TRBV28 with TRBJ2-7; D gene ambiguous. The clonotype was recovered from a man aged 35 to 55 in good health. Sample: blood. The CDR3 protein is CASSHTYEQYF. The CDR3 nucleotides are TGTGCCAGCAGTCATACCTACGAGCAGTACTTC.